The 28 T cell receptor beta chains reported below all come from one sample, sequenced in a study of blood T cell repertoires in COVID-19. Some clones are missing from TCRdb's copy, which holds only in-frame ones; the method was immunoSEQ multiplex PCR. The table includes 20,000 to 25,000 clones, around nine tenths detected once. Sequencing input: peripheral blood. The receptors stem from a human donor in a cohort sampled during active COVID-19.

The V gene is TRBV5-1, the J gene TRBJ1-4; the match to TRBD1 covers 8 bases. Germline CDR1 is SGHRS and CDR2 is YFSETQ. The CDR3 is 16 residues long. The V and J ends lost 0 bases and 7 bases, in that order; junction bases with no gene match: 8. The CDR3 sequence is CASSLGGQATSEKLFF. Written as DNA, the CDR3 is TGCGCCAGCAGCTTGGGGGGACAGGCAACGAGTGAAAAACTGTTTTTT.

This chain joins TRBV6-1 and TRBJ1-2; no clear D. Deletions cut 2 bases from V and 3 bases from J, with 7 bases between. Germline V lookup: CDR1 MNHNS, CDR2 SASEGT. The CDR3 extends over 13 amino acids. CDR3 in DNA: TGTGCCAGCAGTGAAAGCGGGGACTATGGCTACACCTTC. The encoded protein is CASSESGDYGYTF.

The J gene is TRBJ2-1, the V gene TRBV7-9, with D tentatively TRBD1 (6 bases). CDR1 and CDR2 (germline): SEHNR, FQNEAQ (reference sequence). This CDR3 comprises 13 residues. Trimming took off 5 bases at V and 10 bases at J, with 15 bases between the two ends. The CDR3 nucleotides are TGTGCCAGCAGCGTAACAGGGACGAGGGAGCAGTTCTTC. It is translated as CASSVTGTREQFF.

CDR3 loop: CASSYPTGKGEKLFF. The CDR3 DNA follows: TGTGCCAGCTCATATCCGACAGGGAAGGGTGAAAAACTGTTTTTT. This chain joins TRBV18 and TRBJ1-4; TRBD1 aligns across 7 bases. There are 15 residues in the CDR3. The ends lost 5 bases at V and 7 bases at J; junction bases unmatched: 10. Per germline, CDR1 KGHSH and CDR2 LQKENI. The full variable domain, with the rest looked up from reference TRBV18 and TRBJ1-4, is NAGVMQNPRHLVRRRGQEARLRCSPMKGHSHVYWYRQLPEEGLKFMVYLQKENIIDESGMPKERFSAEFPKEGPSILRIQQVVRGDSAAYFCASSYPTGKGEKLFFGSGTQLSVL.

The rearrangement joins TRBV30 to TRBJ1-2, with D tentatively TRBD1 (5 bases). The V and J ends lost 0 bases and 5 bases respectively, with 13 bases between them. From germline, CDR1 is GTSNPN and CDR2 SVGIG (reference sequence). This CDR3 is 14 amino acids long. The CDR3 protein is CAWSVGQVVYGYTF. The CDR3, as DNA: TGTGCCTGGAGTGTGGGGCAGGTGGTGTATGGCTACACCTTC.

CDR3 amino acids: CASSRRAQETQYF. The CDR3 nucleotides read TGTGCCAGCAGCCGGAGGGCCCAAGAGACCCAGTACTTC. J is TRBJ2-5 and V is TRBV13, with D tentatively TRBD2 (6 bases). Germline loops: CDR1 PRHDT, CDR2 FYEKMQ (reference sequence). This CDR3 is built from 13 residues. The V end was cut by 5 bases, the J end by 1 base, with 8 bases between. Together with reference TRBV13 and TRBJ2-5, the CDR3 gives the full variable domain: AAGVIQSPRHLIKEKRETATLKCYPIPRHDTVYWYQQGPGQDPQFLISFYEKMQSDKGSIPDRFSAQQFSDYHSELNMSSLELGDSALYFCASSRRAQETQYFGPGTRLLVL.

The V gene is TRBV18, the J gene TRBJ1-5; D may be TRBD1 (5 bases). Germline-derived CDR1 and CDR2 are KGHSH and LQKENI. The CDR3 runs to 17 residues. V gave up 5 bases and J gave up 3 bases, with 20 bases separating them. This CDR3 is CASSNRGREGFNQPQHF. In DNA, the CDR3 is TGTGCCAGCTCAAACCGGGGCAGGGAGGGGTTCAATCAGCCCCAGCATTTT.

J is TRBJ2-7 and V is TRBV6-5; TRBD1 matches at 8 bases. The CDR3 has 13 residues. V gave up 6 bases and J gave up 6 bases; unmatched junction bases: 7. Germline CDR1 MNHEY, CDR2 SVGAGI. The CDR3 is CASSRTGLLEQYF. In DNA, the CDR3 is TGTGCCAGCAGCCGGACAGGGCTCCTCGAGCAGTACTTC.

V usage is TRBV9 and J usage is TRBJ2-1; 8 bases fit TRBD2. Germline V gene data show CDR1 as SGDLS and CDR2 as YYNGEE. The ends lost 3 bases at V and 4 bases at J; junction bases unmatched: 9. This CDR3 comprises 16 residues. The CDR3 is CASSGLTGGLYNEQFF. CDR3 nucleotides: TGTGCCAGCAGCGGACTAACGGGGGGGCTGTACAATGAGCAGTTCTTC.

The rearrangement uses TRBV6-1 and TRBJ1-5, with TRBD1 matching 7 bases. The V segment lost 3 bases and the J segment 7 bases; nucleotides outside the gene matches: 12. Germline V gene lookup returns CDR1 MNHNS and CDR2 SASEGT. The CDR3 spans 16 residues. The CDR3 sequence: CASSDLPLDRKQPQHF. CDR3 nucleotides: TGTGCCAGCAGTGACCTCCCCCTGGACAGGAAACAGCCCCAGCATTTT.

V is TRBV23-1 and J is TRBJ2-7; D is uncertain. Being an ORF, TRBV23-1 has a function that is uncertain. The CDR3 is made up of 14 amino acids. The V gene lost 1 base and the J gene lost 0 bases, with 7 bases spanning the gap. The CDR3 loop is CASSQLHSSYEQYF. The CDR3 DNA follows: TGCGCCAGCAGTCAATTACACAGCTCCTACGAGCAGTACTTC.

V is TRBV5-1 and J is TRBJ1-2, with D hard to call. Per germline, CDR1 SGHRS and CDR2 YFSETQ. Trimming removed 4 bases from V and 8 bases from J, with 15 bases in between. CDR3 length: 13 amino acids. CDR3 in amino acids: CASSPGGSGGYTF. CDR3 nucleotides: TGCGCCAGCAGCCCCGGAGGAAGCGGAGGCTACACCTTC.

The chain carries TRBV18 and TRBJ1-2; D may be TRBD1 (6 bases). The V gene lost 4 bases and the J gene lost 4 bases, with 19 bases spanning the gap. Germline V CDR1 and CDR2: KGHSH, LQKENI. The length of the CDR3 is 16 residues. CDR3 DNA: TGTGCCAGCTCACTTAACCGGGACATTGTTGGCTATGGCTACACCTTC. Translation: CASSLNRDIVGYGYTF.

The chain links TRBV14 to TRBJ2-3, with TRBD2 identical over 7 bases. The CDR3 totals 16 residues. The germline gives CDR1 SGHDN, CDR2 FVKESK. The junction had 5 bases not matched to a gene; V was cut back by 2 bases and J by 0 bases. The CDR3 DNA sequence: TGTGCCAGCAGCCAATGGATCGGGGGGAGCACAGATACGCAGTATTTT. It codes for CASSQWIGGSTDTQYF.

For this clone: The same CDR3 also results from other DNA sequences found in this sample. V gene TRBV10-3 combines with J gene TRBJ1-2; 10 nucleotides agree with TRBD1. CDR3 size: 15 residues. Germline V lookup: CDR1 ENHRY, CDR2 SYGVKD. Trimming at V came to 4 bases and at J to 2 bases, leaving 4 bases not matched to a gene. The CDR3 bases are TGTGCCATCAGTGGTGGGACAGGGGAGAACTATGGCTACACCTTC. As protein: CAISGGTGENYGYTF.

CDR3 loop: CASSLAGQGTDTQYF. The CDR3 DNA reads TGTGCCAGCAGCTTAGCGGGACAAGGAACAGATACGCAGTATTTT. This rearrangement joins TRBV7-6 to TRBJ2-3; TRBD1 might be the D (6 bases). Trimming took off 0 bases at V and 3 bases at J, with 10 bases between the two ends. Germline V gene lookup returns CDR1 SGHVS and CDR2 FNYEAQ. CDR3 length: 15 residues.

This chain uses TRBV6-5 with TRBJ2-5; TRBD1 agrees at 7 bases. Germline assignment: CDR1 MNHEY and CDR2 SVGAGI. The V and J ends lost 4 bases and 0 bases, in that order; junction bases with no gene match: 2. This CDR3 region has 14 residues. The CDR3 nucleotides read TGTGCCAGCAGTTGGACAGGATACCAAGAGACCCAGTACTTC. This codes for CASSWTGYQETQYF.

The CDR3 nucleotides are TGTGCCAGTATGAAATCCCCCGACCAGGGCTACGAGCAGTACTTC. It is translated as CASMKSPDQGYEQYF. The rearrangement links TRBV19 to TRBJ2-7, with a tentative D call TRBD1 (5 bases). Trimming left V 7 bases short and J 3 bases short, with 19 bases between. The germline V gene has CDR1 LNHDA and CDR2 SQIVND (reference sequence). This CDR3 has 15 residues.

J is TRBJ2-7 and V is TRBV29-1; 7 bases map to TRBD1. This CDR3 region has 12 residues. Germline V gene lookup returns CDR1 SQVTM and CDR2 ANQGSEA. With V trimmed by 7 bases and J by 2 bases, 5 bases remained unmatched. The CDR3 coding sequence is TGCAGCGCCGTGACAGGGCCCTACGAGCAGTACTTC. This gives the protein CSAVTGPYEQYF.

The J gene is TRBJ1-2, the V gene TRBV27; 10 bases line up with TRBD1. V lost 5 bases, J lost 4 bases, and 4 bases stayed unmatched. Germline CDR1 reads MNHEY; CDR2 reads SMNVEV (reference sequence). This CDR3 comprises 14 residues. In DNA form, the CDR3 reads TGTGCCAGCAGTATGACAGGGGGCGGCTATGGCTACACCTTC. Translated, it gives CASSMTGGGYGYTF.

This chain uses TRBV27 with TRBJ2-1; 11 nucleotides align to TRBD2. CDR1 MNHEY and CDR2 SMNVEV come from the germline V gene (reference sequence). With 6 bases clipped from V and 8 bases from J, the junction kept 9 bases outside the gene matches. The CDR3 totals 15 residues. The CDR3 reads CASSHSGGATHEQFF. Here the CDR3 DNA reads TGTGCCAGCAGCCATAGCGGGGGGGCTACACATGAGCAGTTCTTC.

The genes are TRBV9 and TRBJ2-7; TRBD1 matches at 8 bases. Germline-derived CDR1 and CDR2 are SGDLS and YYNGEE. The V segment lost 4 bases and the J segment 6 bases; nucleotides outside the gene matches: 9. The CDR3 contains 14 residues. The DNA for the CDR3 is TGTGCCAGCAGCTTTGGACAGGGCTTCGTCGAGCAGTACTTC. Protein: CASSFGQGFVEQYF.

The chain joins TRBV4-3 to TRBJ1-2, with D possibly TRBD1 on 6 matching bases. The CDR3 spans 16 residues. Trimming pared 0 bases from V and 3 bases from J, leaving 14 bases between. Germline V gene sequence: CDR1 LGHNA, CDR2 YSLEER. The CDR3 loop is CASSQDHRVRDYGYTF. DNA of the CDR3: TGCGCCAGCAGCCAAGATCACAGGGTTAGGGACTATGGCTACACCTTC.

The J gene is TRBJ2-1, the V gene TRBV5-1, with TRBD2 matching over 8 bases. This CDR3 has 16 amino acids. With V trimmed by 0 bases and J by 5 bases, 7 bases remained unmatched. Per the germline V gene, CDR1 is SGHRS and CDR2 is YFSETQ. CDR3 sequence reads: CASSLGSLAGDNEQFF. The CDR3 nucleotides are TGCGCCAGCAGCTTGGGGTCTCTAGCGGGCGACAATGAGCAGTTCTTC. The whole variable domain, remainder taken from reference TRBV5-1 and TRBJ2-1, is KAGVTQTPRYLIKTRGQQVTLSCSPISGHRSVSWYQQTPGQGLQFLFEYFSETQRNKGNFPGRFSGRQFSNSRSEMNVSTLELGDSALYLCASSLGSLAGDNEQFFGPGTRLTVL.

This chain uses TRBV13 with TRBJ2-3; 10 positions match TRBD2. The germline gives CDR1 PRHDT, CDR2 FYEKMQ (reference sequence). Germline trimming cut 4 bases from V and 2 bases from J; bases unmatched to any gene: 15. The CDR3 runs to 19 residues. CDR3 coding DNA: TGTGCCAGCAGCTCTCTATTGGGCTCAGCGGGGGGGACCACAGATACGCAGTATTTT. This sequence encodes CASSSLLGSAGGTTDTQYF. Variable domain in full (rest from reference TRBV13 and TRBJ2-3): AAGVIQSPRHLIKEKRETATLKCYPIPRHDTVYWYQQGPGQDPQFLISFYEKMQSDKGSIPDRFSAQQFSDYHSELNMSSLELGDSALYFCASSSLLGSAGGTTDTQYFGPGTRLTVL.

This chain joins TRBV25-1 and TRBJ1-2; D is ambiguous. Per the germline V gene, CDR1 is MGHDK and CDR2 is SYGVNS. The CDR3 is 11 residues long. V was pared by 4 bases and J by 8 bases, with 8 bases between. The DNA for the CDR3 is TGTGCCAGCAGTGCGAGTTTCGGCTACACCTTC. Protein product: CASSASFGYTF.

The chain links TRBV20-1 to TRBJ2-1; weak D call: TRBD2 (5 bases). V lost 8 bases and J lost 2, with 22 bases in between. Germline-derived CDR1 and CDR2 are DFQATT and SNEGSKA (reference sequence). The CDR3 has 16 amino acids. The CDR3 region is CSTSVPRGLTYNEQFF. The CDR3 coding sequence is TGCAGTACAAGTGTCCCCCGGGGTTTAACCTACAATGAGCAGTTCTTC.

This chain joins TRBV9 and TRBJ2-5; possible D gene TRBD2, 6 bases. V lost 0 bases and J lost 5, with 11 bases in between. Germline V gene data show CDR1 as SGDLS and CDR2 as YYNGEE. The CDR3 has 14 amino acids. CDR3 sequence: CASSVGGGVETQYF. As DNA, the CDR3 is TGTGCCAGCAGCGTAGGGGGCGGGGTGGAGACCCAGTACTTC.